The sequence of this TCR beta chain was determined in a study of OX40 agonist ivuxolimab in advanced cancers. Study-wide results and caveats: More expanded clones were found, on average, in CD8+ than in CD4+ T cells.

To note about this clone: The antigen remains unidentified.

Method: immunoSEQ multiplex PCR; TCRdb's copy keeps in-frame clones and lacks some. The table shows 60,000 to 75,000 clones, with around 90% occurring only once. V lost 6 bases to trimming and J lost 7 bases; unmatched junction nucleotides: 4. CDR3 length: 12 residues. The germline V gene has CDR1 MNHEY and CDR2 SVGAGI. The chain combines TRBV6-5 with TRBJ2-7; 9 nucleotides line up with TRBD1. Here the sequenced sample was CD4+ or CD8+ T cells sorted from blood, taken in a trial of the OX40 agonist ivuxolimab. The receptor comes from an adult with an advanced solid tumor such as melanoma, head and neck, liver or kidney cancer. The CDR3 DNA reads TGTGCCAGCAGACAGGGGGCGCGGGAGCAGTACTTC. Residues: CASRQGAREQYF.